These T cell receptor beta chains were read from a single sample in a study of T cells in Graves' hyperthyroidism and ophthalmopathy. TCRdb re-derived calls from the multiplex PCR reads in MiXCR, one entry per CDR3 protein. Of around 690,000 distinct CDR3 sequences in the sample, 15% to 20% were seen once. The sequenced sample consisted of blood. The receptor set was obtained from a man in his fifties with Graves' hyperthyroidism. Each CDR3 is given with its conserved first and last residue. D genes are given only for firm matches. Some rows have no size entry. The others give once, few or many, or a class for an expanded clone.

CDR3 DNA	CDR3 protein	D gene	clone size	J gene	V gene
TGTGCCAGCAGTTTAGCTGGACAGCAGTTCTATGGCTACACCTTC	CASSLAGQQFYGYTF	-	-	TRBJ1-2	TRBV12-3/TRBV12-4
TGTGCCAGCATTCCGCCGGACGGTCCCTACGAGCAGTACTTC	CASIPPDGPYEQYF	-	many	TRBJ2-7	TRBV2
TGCGCCAGCAGCGCGACTAGCGGGAGGGAATCCAGGACGCAGTATTTT	CASSATSGRESRTQYF	TRBD2	few	TRBJ2-3	TRBV5-1
TGCAGTGGCCGACAGGGCCCCTCCTACGAGCAGTACTTC	CSGRQGPSYEQYF	TRBD1	-	TRBJ2-7	TRBV20-1
TGTGCCAGCACCCTGACAGTGGCGGGCACTGAAGCTTTCTTT	CASTLTVAGTEAFF	-	many	TRBJ1-1	TRBV12-3/TRBV12-4
TGTGCCAGCAGCTTAGATCCAGACAGATACAATGAGCAGTTCTTC	CASSLDPDRYNEQFF	-	-	TRBJ2-1	TRBV7-9
TGTGCCAGCAGCTTGAGAAATCAGCCCCAGCATTTT	CASSLRNQPQHF	-	many	TRBJ1-5	TRBV28
TGTGCCAGCAGCTTAGTTCCGACAGGAGCAAACTATGGCTACACCTTC	CASSLVPTGANYGYTF	-	many	TRBJ1-2	TRBV7-2
TGTGCCAGCAGTTTATTTGCGGGGACCTACGAGCAGTACTTC	CASSLFAGTYEQYF	-	many	TRBJ2-7	TRBV28
TGTGCCAAGAGTAGCGGAGGACGCACAGATACGCAGTATTTT	CAKSSGGRTDTQYF	-	many	TRBJ2-3	TRBV28
TGTGCCAGCAGTGAGCAGGGGGATGGCTACACCTTC	CASSEQGDGYTF	TRBD1	-	TRBJ1-2	TRBV25-1
TGTGCCAGCAGCTTAGGAAATACTGGGTCGCCCCAGCATTTT	CASSLGNTGSPQHF	-	many	TRBJ1-5	TRBV11-2
TGTGCCAGCCGATCTGGAGGGGGAGCTGGGGCCAACGTCCTGACTTTC	CASRSGGGAGANVLTF	-	once	TRBJ2-6	TRBV5-4
TGTGCCAACAGGAGTGGCGGGACGGCGGGGGAGCAGTACTTC	CANRSGGTAGEQYF	-	-	TRBJ2-7	TRBV10-3
TGTGCCAGCAGTTACGGCCGGGCTAGCTACGATGAGCAGTTCTTC	CASSYGRASYDEQFF	-	many	TRBJ2-1	TRBV6-5
TGTGCCAGCACCTCCTCGTGGGGCGGGAGGGCCCGGGACACCGGGGAGCTGTTTTTT	CASTSSWGGRARDTGELFF	TRBD2	few	TRBJ2-2	TRBV28
TGTGCCAGCAGCTTACAAAAGGTCTCCCGGGTCGGCGAGCAGTTCTTC	CASSLQKVSRVGEQFF	-	few	TRBJ2-1	TRBV7-9
TGTGCTAGTGGTTCGAGGACTAGCGGGAGGGCCGGTACCGGGGAGCTGTTTTTT	CASGSRTSGRAGTGELFF	TRBD2	many	TRBJ2-2	TRBV12-5
TGCAGCGTGGAACGACAGGCGGCGGGAGAGACCCAGTACTTC	CSVERQAAGETQYF	-	many	TRBJ2-5	TRBV29-1
TGTGCCAGCAGACAGGGGGCTGAAGCTTTCTTT	CASRQGAEAFF	TRBD1	many	TRBJ1-1	TRBV6-1
TGTGCCAGCAGCTGGAACAGGGTCACAGATACGCAGTATTTT	CASSWNRVTDTQYF	-	few	TRBJ2-3	TRBV5-5
TGTGCCAGCAGCCCAGGAAAAAGGACAGGTAGCAATCAGCCCCAGCATTTT	CASSPGKRTGSNQPQHF	TRBD1	-	TRBJ1-5	TRBV7-2
TGTGCCATCAGACCACAGGTGAACACTGAAGCTTTCTTT	CAIRPQVNTEAFF	-	many	TRBJ1-1	TRBV10-3
TGTGCCACCTCCACTAGCGGGAGGGAGACCCAGTACTTC	CATSTSGRETQYF	TRBD2	-	TRBJ2-5	TRBV6-1
TGCAGTGGGAGGCGAGCGGGAGTTAACCAAGAGACCCAGTACTTC	CSGRRAGVNQETQYF	TRBD2	-	TRBJ2-5	TRBV20-1
TGTGCCAGCAGTTTAACCCAGGGCTATGGCTACACCTTC	CASSLTQGYGYTF	-	many	TRBJ1-2	TRBV28
TGTGCCAGCAGTTACGGTCCGGGATATACCTACGAGCAGTACTTC	CASSYGPGYTYEQYF	-	few	TRBJ2-7	TRBV27
TGTGCCAGCAGCGAGCGGGGGCGCCTCCAGGGGGCTTGGCAGCCCCAGCATTTT	CASSERGRLQGAWQPQHF	TRBD1	many	TRBJ1-5	TRBV28
TGTGCCAGCAGCTTAGGGGGGCTTGCTGAAGCTTTCTTT	CASSLGGLAEAFF	-	many	TRBJ1-1	TRBV7-2
TGTGCCAGTCGGGACAGTCCCTACAATGAGCAGTTCTTC	CASRDSPYNEQFF	TRBD1	few	TRBJ2-1	TRBV19
TGCGCCAGCAGCACAGGACAGGGAACAACTGGGGCCAACGTCCTGACTTTC	CASSTGQGTTGANVLTF	TRBD1	-	TRBJ2-6	TRBV5-1
TGTGCCAGCAGCTTAGGCCGGGACAGGGGCCGTACCACTGAAGCTTTCTTT	CASSLGRDRGRTTEAFF	TRBD1	many	TRBJ1-1	TRBV7-2
TGTGCCAGCAGCGGACAGGGTTTAGAAAATTCACCCCTCCACTTT	CASSGQGLENSPLHF	TRBD1	many	TRBJ1-6	TRBV7-2
TGTGCCAGCAGTTCAGGGGATTGGGAGCAGTACTTC	CASSSGDWEQYF	-	many	TRBJ2-7	TRBV28
TGTGCCGGCAGTTTAGGGCTAGCGGGTACCTACGAGCAGTACTTC	CAGSLGLAGTYEQYF	TRBD2	-	TRBJ2-7	TRBV28
TGTGCCAGCAGTGCCTCGGGACAGGGGGCTTTGGGCAATCAGCCCCAGCATTTT	CASSASGQGALGNQPQHF	TRBD1	many	TRBJ1-5	TRBV28
TGTGCCAGCCTCGCGGGAGTCGGCACCGGGGAGCTGTTTTTT	CASLAGVGTGELFF	TRBD2	-	TRBJ2-2	TRBV19
TGTGCCAGCCAGACAGGGGGGGACTATGGCTACACCTTC	CASQTGGDYGYTF	TRBD1	many	TRBJ1-2	TRBV10-3
TGCAGCGTTGATAGGGACGGCGAAAAGTGGTACACCTTC	CSVDRDGEKWYTF	-	few	TRBJ1-2	TRBV29-1
TGTGCCACATCCCTGGGACAGTCCCCCTACGAGCAGTACTTC	CATSLGQSPYEQYF	TRBD1	-	TRBJ2-7	TRBV12-3/TRBV12-4
TGTGCCAGCAACTTAGGGGTGAATACCGGGGAGCTGTTTTTT	CASNLGVNTGELFF	-	-	TRBJ2-2	TRBV6-1
TGCAGCGTTGTGGGGACAGGGGATCGGGAGACCCAGTACTTC	CSVVGTGDRETQYF	TRBD1	many	TRBJ2-5	TRBV29-1
TGTGCCAGCAGCCCCGGGGACAGGAGGAATGAGCAGTTCTTC	CASSPGDRRNEQFF	TRBD1	many	TRBJ2-1	TRBV7-3
TGTGCCAGCAGTTTATCGTCGGGGAGGAACACAGATACGCAGTATTTT	CASSLSSGRNTDTQYF	-	few	TRBJ2-3	TRBV28
TGTGCCAGCAGTTTTCGGATAGCGGGAGGAAATGAGCAGTTCTTC	CASSFRIAGGNEQFF	TRBD2	-	TRBJ2-1	TRBV12-3/TRBV12-4
TGTGCCAGCAGTCCCCTAGGAAGGAGGGGTAACTATGGCTACACCTTC	CASSPLGRRGNYGYTF	-	many	TRBJ1-2	TRBV28
TGTGCCAGCAGTTTAGAAGGACAGGGGGTTTTAACAGATACGCAGTATTTT	CASSLEGQGVLTDTQYF	TRBD1	many	TRBJ2-3	TRBV28